This T cell receptor beta chain is drawn from a study of Ad26.COV2.S vaccination and SARS-CoV-2 variants. About this clone: The antigen remains unidentified.

Findings and limits, study-wide: The authors reported substantial breadth in spike-specific CD8+ and CD4+ T cell responses after vaccination.

This table comes from immunoSEQ multiplex PCR, and its TCRdb copy is limited to in-frame clones, with some not included. The table records about 350,000 clones, under 95% of them present only once. Germline lookup yields CDR1 MNHEY and CDR2 SMNVEV (reference sequence). The CDR3 runs 12 residues. The germline V and J ends were trimmed by 5 bases and 9 bases, with 11 bases remaining between them. Specimen: peripheral blood, collected after recovery from COVID-19. The clonotype originates from a human donor who had recovered from COVID-19. This sequence joins TRBV27 and TRBJ2-1; D possibly corresponds to TRBD2 (6 bases). The CDR3 sequence is CASSTHGGEQFF. The CDR3 bases are TGTGCCAGCAGTACACACGGGGGTGAGCAGTTCTTC.